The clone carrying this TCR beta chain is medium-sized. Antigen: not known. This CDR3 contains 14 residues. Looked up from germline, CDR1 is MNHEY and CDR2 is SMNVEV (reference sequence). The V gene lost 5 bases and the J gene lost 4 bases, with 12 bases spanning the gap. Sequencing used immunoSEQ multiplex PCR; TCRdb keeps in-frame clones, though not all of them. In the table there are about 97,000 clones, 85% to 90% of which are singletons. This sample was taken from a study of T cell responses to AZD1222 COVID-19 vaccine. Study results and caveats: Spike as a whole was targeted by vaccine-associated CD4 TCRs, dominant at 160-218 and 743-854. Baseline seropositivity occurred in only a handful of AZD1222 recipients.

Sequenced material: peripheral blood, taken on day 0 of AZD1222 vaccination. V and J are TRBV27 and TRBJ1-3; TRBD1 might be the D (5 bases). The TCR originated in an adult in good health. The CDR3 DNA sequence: TGTGCCAGCAGTGACGTCGGGGGAGGAAACACCATATATTTT. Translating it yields CASSDVGGGNTIYF.